This T cell receptor (beta chain) was retrieved from a study of cytomegalovirus exposure and HLA in healthy donors. The PCR employed 60 Vbeta primers together with 13 Jbeta primers. Clones were read by immunoSEQ multiplex PCR, and TCRdb kept only the in-frame ones, dropping some. The sample contains about 160,000 clones, 75% of which appear only once. General study points: The classifier, whose performance was assessed in both the original and validation cohorts, reportedly diagnosed cytomegalovirus status with high specificity and sensitivity.

A note on this clone: Its antigen remains unknown.

The sample was PBMCs. The origin of this receptor is a woman aged 50 to 60 in good health and CMV-seropositive.

CDR3 in amino acids: CASSLEGGSHLFF. The CDR3 region has the DNA TGCGCCAGCAGCTTGGAAGGAGGCTCCCATTTGTTTTTT. The gene calls are TRBV5-1 and TRBJ1-4; no reliable D call. V gave up 0 bases and J gave up 15 bases, with 15 bases separating them. CDR1 SGHRS and CDR2 YFSETQ come from the germline V gene. The CDR3 totals 13 residues.